What follows are 10 T cell receptor beta chains derived from one specimen sequenced in a study of T cells in Graves' hyperthyroidism and ophthalmopathy. Amplified regions were TCR beta CDR3 sequences from RNA transcripts. First-round RT-PCR with HTBI primers amplified the TCR CDR3 region. Via MiXCR, TCRdb re-called the multiplex PCR reads, giving one row per CDR3 protein. The table has 610,000 or so distinct CDR3 sequences, about half seen once. Sequences were obtained from peripheral blood or thyroid tissue (not recorded which). These receptors all come from a woman between 18 and 29 years old with Graves' hyperthyroidism.

The chain has TRBV7-9 and TRBJ2-7; 10 bases fit TRBD1. The length of the CDR3 is 15 residues. With 4 bases clipped from V and 7 bases from J, the junction kept 10 bases outside the gene matches. The V gene's germline CDR1 is SEHNR and CDR2 FQNEAQ (reference sequence). The CDR3 DNA reads as TGTGCCAGCAGCTACACCGGGACAGGGGTTGGGGAGCAGTACTTC. Residues: CASSYTGTGVGEQYF.

This clonotype was seen repeatedly, ten times or more. The chain carries TRBV7-2 and TRBJ2-7; tentative D call: TRBD1 (5 bases). The germline V and J ends were trimmed by 5 bases and 5 bases, with 19 bases remaining between them. The CDR3 is 15 amino acids. Germline CDR1 and CDR2: SGHTA and FQGNSA. The CDR3 loop reads CASSRSSRDWHEQYF. The CDR3 DNA sequence: TGTGCCAGCAGCAGAAGTAGCAGGGATTGGCACGAGCAGTACTTC.

This clonotype was counted at least ten times. The chain is built from TRBV5-1 and TRBJ2-7, with 7 positions matching TRBD2. V shed 0 bases and J 7 bases; nucleotides not matched to a gene: 4. Germline CDR1 reads SGHRS; CDR2 reads YFSETQ. This CDR3 spans 13 amino acids. CDR3 residues: CASSLGEGWEQYF. DNA of the CDR3: TGCGCCAGCAGCTTGGGGGAGGGATGGGAGCAGTACTTC.

This chain uses TRBV7-9 with TRBJ2-7; 9 bases are shared with TRBD2. The J call may be wrong; the DNA end is better matched by TRBJ2-1. The germline gives CDR1 SEHNR, CDR2 FQNEAQ (reference sequence). The CDR3 covers 14 residues. The CDR3 DNA is TGTGCCAGCAGCTTATTCCGCGGGAGGGATGAGCAGTTCTTC. Amino acid sequence: CASSLFRGRDEQFF.

Ten or more counts support this clonotype. The chain recombines TRBV5-1 with TRBJ2-5, with 11 bases lining up with TRBD2. V lost 0 bases to trimming and J lost 5 bases; unmatched junction nucleotides: 6. The CDR3 contains 16 residues. The V gene's germline CDR1 is SGHRS and CDR2 YFSETQ. The CDR3 DNA reads as TGCGCCAGCAGCTTGGAAGGTAGCGGGAGGGTTGAGACCCAGTACTTC. Its translation: CASSLEGSGRVETQYF.

This clonotype was found a few times. The CDR3 sequence: CASSHSIGEAFF. The CDR3 region has the DNA TGCGCCAGCAGTCACAGTATCGGCGAAGCTTTCTTT. This rearrangement joins TRBV4-1 to TRBJ1-1; D gene ambiguous. Per the germline V gene, CDR1 is MGHRA and CDR2 is YSYEKL. V lost 6 bases and J lost 8, with 13 bases in between. The CDR3 runs to 12 residues.

The chain employs TRBV27 and TRBJ1-1; D not certain. The germline V and J ends were trimmed by 2 bases and 5 bases, with 9 bases remaining between them. CDR1 is MNHEY and CDR2 is SMNVEV in the germline V gene (reference sequence). This CDR3 is 13 amino acids long. In DNA form, the CDR3 reads TGTGCCAGCAGTTTACATGTAAGGACTGAAGCTTTCTTT. Protein sequence: CASSLHVRTEAFF.

Remarks on this clonotype: This may be a read error: a much more frequent sequence differs by one nucleotide. The rearrangement links TRBV5-1 to TRBJ2-7; unclear D gene. Germline CDR1 and CDR2: SGHRS and YFSETQ. This CDR3 region has 14 residues. In DNA form, the CDR3 reads TGCGCCAGCAGCTTAAACAGCCGCTCCTACGAGCGGTACTTC. Residues: CASSLNSRSYERYF.

The V and J genes are TRBV10-3 and TRBJ1-2; TRBD1 matches at 9 bases. Germline values: CDR1 ENHRY, CDR2 SYGVKD. The CDR3 has 14 residues. The ends lost 7 bases at V and 1 base at J; junction bases unmatched: 4. CDR3 in DNA: TGTGCCATCAAACTGGGACAGGGTAACTATGGCTACACCTTC. Its translation: CAIKLGQGNYGYTF.

The chain has TRBV24-1 and TRBJ2-7; weak D call: TRBD1 (6 bases). Trimming stripped 11 bases from V and 3 bases from J, with 13 bases between. Per the germline V gene, CDR1 is KGHDR and CDR2 is SFDVKD. The CDR3 is made up of 12 amino acids. CDR3 amino acids: CAMDSWLYEQYF. CDR3 in DNA: TGTGCCATGGACAGTTGGCTCTACGAGCAGTACTTC.